The 21 T cell receptor beta chains below come from one sample, sequenced in a study of regulatory T cells in long-lasting Graves disease. Described time point: persistent/refractory GD, antithyroid drugs over 5 years with positive TRAb. PBMC-extracted RNA yielded the TCR library. CDR3 regions were amplified by Arm-PCR using iRepertoire HTBI primers to build TCR beta libraries. MiXCR, applied by TCRdb to the multiplex PCR reads, yields one record per CDR3 protein. This sample has about 430,000 distinct CDR3 sequences, with roughly a fifth found just once. Source: peripheral blood mononuclear cells (PBMCs), taken when the disease was refractory, from a patient treated with antithyroid drugs. The receptors stem from a female donor with Graves disease.

V usage is TRBV4-2 and J usage is TRBJ2-7; D might be TRBD1 (5 bases). With 1 base removed from V and 1 base from J, the gap between germline ends came to 8 bases. The CDR3 runs 14 residues. CDR1 and CDR2 (germline): LGHNA, YNFKEQ. The CDR3 sequence is CASSQVGQSYEQYF. The CDR3, as DNA: TGTGCCAGCAGCCAAGTAGGACAATCCTACGAGCAGTACTTC.

J is TRBJ1-1 and V is TRBV28, with a weak D call TRBD1 (6 bases). Germline CDR1 reads MDHEN; CDR2 reads SYDVKM. Trimming pared 5 bases from V and 6 bases from J, leaving 16 bases between. The CDR3 consists of 14 residues. The CDR3 loop reads CASSVIGGAAEAFF. In DNA form, the CDR3 reads TGTGCCAGCAGTGTGATTGGGGGGGCCGCTGAAGCTTTCTTT.

Worth noting for this clonotype: One end of the junction fails to match germline, which may point to a read error. The V call is TRBV28, the J call TRBJ2-7, with 12 bases lining up with TRBD2. Germline CDR1 MDHEN, CDR2 SYDVKM. This CDR3 spans 14 amino acids. In DNA, the CDR3 is TGTGCCTGCAGTCGGACTAGCGGGGCCTACGAGCAGTACTTC. Protein sequence: CACSRTSGAYEQYF.

V and J are TRBV30 and TRBJ2-7, with TRBD2 matching 10 bases. J lost 2 bases, V lost 3 bases, and 7 bases had no gene match. CDR3 size: 15 residues. Germline V lookup: CDR1 GTSNPN, CDR2 SVGIG (reference sequence). CDR3 loop: CAWRQGLAATYEQYF. The CDR3 DNA reads as TGTGCCTGGAGGCAAGGACTAGCGGCCACCTACGAGCAGTACTTC.

This clonotype was seen a few times. This chain connects TRBV20-1 to TRBJ1-5; TRBD1 is a possible D gene (6 bases). V gave up 0 bases and J gave up 3 bases, with 12 bases separating them. The CDR3 has 15 amino acids. The germline CDR1 and CDR2 sequences are DFQATT and SNEGSKA (reference sequence). CDR3 in DNA: TGCAGTGCTAGAGATTCCGACAGGTTCAATCAGCCCCAGCATTTT. Its protein product is CSARDSDRFNQPQHF.

Comment on this clonotype: One base away lies a much larger clone, so this may be a sequencing read error. The J gene is TRBJ2-7, the V gene TRBV20-1, with D possibly being TRBD1 (6 bases). This CDR3 has 14 amino acids. Per germline, CDR1 DFQATT and CDR2 SNEGSKA (reference sequence). V was shortened by 1 base and J by 5 bases, with 15 bases between the two germline ends. The CDR3 coding sequence is TGCAGTGCTAGAGGCCTAGACAGGTTCGACGAGCAGTACTTC. This sequence encodes CSARGLDRFDEQYF.

This clonotype occurred a few times. The gene calls are TRBV7-2 and TRBJ2-1, with 8 bases fitting TRBD2. There are 11 residues in the CDR3. With 2 bases clipped from V and 15 bases from J, the junction kept 3 bases outside the gene matches. Per germline, CDR1 SGHTA and CDR2 FQGNSA. The CDR3: CASSLMRGVFF. The DNA for the CDR3 is TGTGCCAGCAGCTTAATGCGGGGGGTGTTCTTC. Variable domain in full (rest from reference TRBV7-2 and TRBJ2-1): GAGVSQSPSNKVTEKGKDVELRCDPISGHTALYWYRQSLGQGLEFLIYFQGNSAPDKSGLPSDRFSAERTGGSVSTLTIQRTQQEDSAVYLCASSLMRGVFFGPGTRLTVL.

V is TRBV5-5 and J is TRBJ1-1; TRBD1 matches at 7 bases. With V trimmed by 3 bases and J by 4 bases, 15 bases remained unmatched. The germline gives CDR1 SGHKS, CDR2 YYEKEE (reference sequence). The CDR3 length is 17 residues. CDR3 in amino acids: CASSSTGTAFSGTEAFF. The CDR3 coding sequence is TGTGCCAGCAGCTCGACAGGGACGGCTTTTTCGGGCACTGAAGCTTTCTTT.

The sample holds a few counts of this clonotype. V is TRBV10-3 and J is TRBJ1-1; D might be TRBD1 (6 bases). The CDR3 is made up of 13 amino acids. V was shortened by 10 bases and J by 1 base, with 13 bases between the two germline ends. The germline V gene encodes CDR1 ENHRY and CDR2 SYGVKD. CDR3 nucleotide sequence: TGTGCCACCTGGGGGGCCGAGAACACTGAAGCTTTCTTT. Encoded protein: CATWGAENTEAFF.

The rearrangement joins TRBV19 to TRBJ2-3; no clear D gene. CDR1 and CDR2 from the germline V gene are LNHDA and SQIVND (reference sequence). The length of the CDR3 is 13 residues. V was pared by 7 bases and J by 0 bases, with 8 bases between. The CDR3 DNA reads as TGTGCCAGTAAAGATCCTAGCACAGATACGCAGTATTTT. This gives the protein CASKDPSTDTQYF.

The V gene is TRBV28, the J gene TRBJ2-2; 11 positions match TRBD1. V dropped 6 bases and J dropped 6; count of bases not matched to a gene: 6. Germline V CDR1 and CDR2: MDHEN, SYDVKM. This CDR3 spans 15 amino acids. This CDR3 is CASRTDRGRSGELFF. CDR3 coding DNA: TGTGCCAGCAGGACGGACAGGGGGCGGTCCGGGGAGCTGTTTTTT.

This clonotype was counted many times. CDR3 residues: CASSLGSQFTQYF. The CDR3 DNA follows: TGTGCCAGCAGCCTCGGGAGCCAGTTCACCCAGTACTTC. V and J are TRBV28 and TRBJ2-5; TRBD2 is a possible D gene (6 bases). V lost 6 bases and J 8 bases, leaving 16 bases between the germline ends. The CDR3 loop spans 13 amino acids. Germline V gene sequence: CDR1 MDHEN, CDR2 SYDVKM.

This clonotype was seen a handful of times. The chain combines TRBV18 with TRBJ2-5; either TRBD1 or TRBD2 may supply D (5 bases each). This CDR3 contains 13 residues. The V end lost 6 bases, the J end lost 2 bases, and 10 bases lay between the germline ends. Germline V gene data show CDR1 as KGHSH and CDR2 as LQKENI. The CDR3 loop reads CASSPEGQETQYF. CDR3 coding DNA: TGTGCCAGCTCCCCCGAGGGGCAAGAGACCCAGTACTTC.

The chain couples TRBV7-8 to TRBJ1-1, with D tentatively TRBD1 (5 bases). The CDR3 spans 15 residues. The ends were cut back, 1 base at V and 0 bases at J, with 9 bases in the middle. Germline lookup yields CDR1 SGHVS and CDR2 FQNEAQ. CDR3 sequence (DNA): TGTGCCAGCAGCTTAGATGGCAGGGTGAACACTGAAGCTTTCTTT. Amino acids: CASSLDGRVNTEAFF.

Ten or more counts support this clonotype. V and J are TRBV24-1 and TRBJ1-5; D remains ambiguous. Germline CDR1 and CDR2: KGHDR and SFDVKD. Between the trimmed V and J ends, which lost 3 bases and 2 bases, there was a span of 10 bases. CDR3 length: 15 amino acids. The CDR3 reads CATSDTQEGNQPQHF. DNA of the CDR3: TGTGCCACCAGTGATACCCAGGAGGGCAATCAGCCCCAGCATTTT.

This clonotype showed up many times. The V call is TRBV12-3 or TRBV12-4, the J call TRBJ1-5; perhaps TRBD1 as D (5 bases). Trimming removed 5 bases at V and 7 bases at J, with 12 bases between. The CDR3 has 13 amino acids. DNA for the CDR3: TGTGCCAGCAGTATAGATCCAGGGCAGCCCCAGCATTTT. This gives the protein CASSIDPGQPQHF.

Comment on this clonotype: Since a much larger clone is just one base distant, this may be a read error. The conserved phenylalanine or tryptophan is not found at the CDR3 terminus, so this likely reflects a read error. The chain carries TRBV28 and TRBJ2-7; maybe TRBD1 (5 bases). With 5 bases removed from V and 3 bases from J, the gap between germline ends came to 8 bases. CDR1 is MDHEN and CDR2 is SYDVKM in the germline V gene. The CDR3 length is 12 residues. CDR3 in DNA: TGTGCCAGCAGTAAACAGGTCTACGAGCAGTACCTC. It translates to CASSKQVYEQYL.

This clonotype appeared many times. The chain couples TRBV28 to TRBJ2-7, with TRBD2 as a possible D gene (5 bases). Trimming took off 2 bases at V and 7 bases at J, with 18 bases between the two ends. Germline CDR1 reads MDHEN; CDR2 reads SYDVKM. The CDR3 is 15 amino acids. The CDR3 region is CASSLGGSATGEQYF. Here the CDR3 DNA reads TGTGCCAGCAGTTTAGGTGGGAGCGCCACGGGGGAGCAGTACTTC.

This clonotype has only a few counts. The chain links TRBV20-1 to TRBJ1-1; the match to TRBD1 covers 7 bases. The ends lost 1 base at V and 1 base at J; junction bases unmatched: 6. The CDR3 runs 15 residues. Germline V CDR1 and CDR2: DFQATT, SNEGSKA (reference sequence). CDR3 nucleotides: TGCAGTGCTAGAGTACAGGGGATATCGAACACTGAAGCTTTCTTT. This codes for CSARVQGISNTEAFF.

The chain combines TRBV5-1 with TRBJ1-1; D not resolved. The germline gives CDR1 SGHRS, CDR2 YFSETQ. This CDR3 comprises 14 residues. V lost 0 bases to trimming and J lost 3 bases, with 9 bases between them. CDR3 coding DNA: TGCGCCAGCAGCTTGGCAACAAGGGACACTGAAGCTTTCTTT. Its protein is CASSLATRDTEAFF.

This clonotype was detected ten times or more. The gene calls are TRBV20-1 and TRBJ2-5; possible D gene TRBD2, 5 bases. Trimming stripped 5 bases from V and 1 base from J, with 11 bases between. Germline values: CDR1 DFQATT, CDR2 SNEGSKA (reference sequence). CDR3 length: 13 residues. The CDR3 bases are TGCAGTGCTCCCCCCCGGGGCCAAGAGACCCAGTACTTC. The encoded protein is CSAPPRGQETQYF.